This TCR beta chain was recorded in a study of beta chain features in type 1 diabetes. Study-wide results and limits: Across all four CD4+ subsets, people with type 1 diabetes showed modestly shorter TCRB CDR3s.

Naive, central memory, regulatory and stem cell-like memory cells within the CD4+ compartment were sorted using CD45RO/CCR7/CD25/CD127/CD95/CD27. The CDR3 covers 15 residues. CDR1 is MDHEN, CDR2 SYDVKM, per germline. V shed 4 bases and J shed 2 bases, with 14 bases lying between them. Only a few counts were recorded for this clone. Its antigen is undetermined. As every portion of the isolated RNA was reverse transcribed, the sequencing read expressed TCRB transcripts. TCRdb's copy holds only in-frame clones and misses some; the assay was immunoSEQ multiplex PCR. This repertoire shows some 240,000 clones, 16% found once; its top ten account for 0.065% to 0.1%.

V is TRBV28 and J is TRBJ1-2, with unresolved D. The TCR comes from a man in his thirties or forties with type 1 diabetes. Sequencing was performed on naive CD4+ T cells from blood. The CDR3 DNA is TGTGCCAGCAGTTCACACTCTGACGGAAACTATGGCTACACCTTC. It encodes CASSSHSDGNYGYTF.